This T cell receptor beta chain was recovered during a study of OX40 agonist ivuxolimab in advanced cancers. Study observations and caveats: CD4+ and CD8+ T cells in blood underwent clonal expansion by week 6 at 0.1 to 3.0 mg/kg.

Notes on this clone: Its target is not known.

The CDR3 is 16 residues long. Germline CDR1 is SGHRS and CDR2 is YFSETQ. V was clipped by 2 bases and J by 4 bases, with 15 bases between them. Clones were read by immunoSEQ multiplex PCR, and TCRdb kept only the in-frame ones, dropping some. This sample has approximately 82,000 clones, with 87% found just once. This TCR derives from an adult with an advanced solid tumor such as melanoma, head and neck, liver or kidney cancer. The gene calls are TRBV5-1 and TRBJ2-2; D possibly corresponds to TRBD2 (6 bases). Sequenced material: CD4+ or CD8+ T cells sorted from blood, taken in a trial of the OX40 agonist ivuxolimab. CDR3 residues: CASSFRDLSFTGELFF. CDR3 nucleotides: TGCGCCAGCAGCTTCCGGGACTTGTCCTTCACCGGGGAGCTGTTTTTT.